This TCR beta chain was observed in a study of Ad26.COV2.S vaccination and SARS-CoV-2 variants. TCRdb's copy holds only in-frame clones and misses some; the assay was immunoSEQ multiplex PCR. This table has hundreds of thousands of clones, over 75% appearing once. Trimming stripped 3 bases from V and 7 bases from J, with 15 bases between. Germline CDR1 is LNHDA and CDR2 is SQIVND (reference sequence). The CDR3 has 14 residues. The treatment denotes: 15 to 20 received Ad26.COV2.S at low or high dose, single or two shots; several received placebo; per-sample allocation not given. The samples date from day 63 after the first vaccine or placebo injection.

The rearrangement links TRBV19 to TRBJ2-5; possibly TRBD1 for D (6 bases). The TCR originated in a person aged 18-65 years who received the Ad26.COV2.S COVID-19 vaccine or a placebo. Sequencing used peripheral blood, obtained in a trial of Ad26.COV2.S vaccine versus placebo. The CDR3 nucleotides are TGTGCCAGTAGTATCGGACAGCCATCGGGGACCCAGTACTTC. It codes for CASSIGQPSGTQYF. Full variable domain (missing parts from reference TRBV19 and TRBJ2-5): DGGITQSPKYLFRKEGQNVTLSCEQNLNHDAMYWYRQDPGQGLRLIYYSQIVNDFQKGDIAEGYSVSREKKESFPLTVTSAQKNPTAFYLCASSIGQPSGTQYFGPGTRLLVL.